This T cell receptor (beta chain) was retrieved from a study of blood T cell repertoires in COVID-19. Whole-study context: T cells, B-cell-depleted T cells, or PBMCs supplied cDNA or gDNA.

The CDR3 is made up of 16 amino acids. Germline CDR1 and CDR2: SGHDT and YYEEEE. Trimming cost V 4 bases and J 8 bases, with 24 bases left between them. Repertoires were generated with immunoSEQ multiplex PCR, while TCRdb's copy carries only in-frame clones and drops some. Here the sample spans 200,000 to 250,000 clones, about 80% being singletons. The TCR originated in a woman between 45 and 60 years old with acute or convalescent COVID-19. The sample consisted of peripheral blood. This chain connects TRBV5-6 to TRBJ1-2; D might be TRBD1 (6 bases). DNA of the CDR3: TGTGCCAGCAGCCCCGCTTGGGACACTACCCGCCTGGGCTACACCTTC. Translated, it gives CASSPAWDTTRLGYTF.